This record concerns one T cell receptor beta chain sequence. After isolation, RNA underwent reverse transcription to generate cDNA as the sequencing template. Assay used: immunoSEQ multiplex PCR; TCRdb lists only in-frame clones, some missing. The data hold over 100,000 clones, with 45% to 50% observed a single time. This entry comes from a study of CD8+ T cells in alopecia areata. Whole-study context: The tofacitinib course ran for 6 to 18 months and was followed by 6 months off drug.

V lost 3 bases and J lost 6; bases outside the gene matches: 9. The CDR3 totals 15 residues. Germline-derived CDR1 and CDR2 are LGHNA and YSLEER. The chain couples TRBV4-3 to TRBJ2-7; 9 bases match TRBD1. Sample: CD8+ T cells sorted from blood, taken at week 0. The receptor was derived from a human donor with alopecia areata. The CDR3 DNA follows: TGCGCCAGCAGCCAGGCCGGAACAGGGGGCAGCGAGCAGTACTTC. Its translation is CASSQAGTGGSEQYF.